This T cell receptor (beta chain) was sequenced during a study of post-analysis software for immune sequencing data. On the study more broadly: In terms of disease course, relapsing-remitting, secondary progressive and progressive-relapsing multiple sclerosis were included. Findings and limits, study-wide: The study found TRBV5-6, TRBV5-1 and TRBV20-1 among a few TRBV segments more frequent in patients than controls.

Germline loops: CDR1 SGHRS, CDR2 YFSETQ. Trimming shortened V by 0 bases and J by 1 base, and 25 bases separated the two germline ends. This CDR3 is built from 20 residues. Of note for this clonotype: Its antigen is unknown.

Prepared libraries of TCR beta cDNA carried unique molecular identifiers. TCRdb re-called the PCR reads with MiXCR, one entry per CDR3 protein. The repertoire consists of about 500,000 distinct CDR3 sequences, with over 35% occurring once and the leading ten covering around an eighth. Sequencing input: blood. This rearrangement joins TRBV5-1 to TRBJ1-1; D call uncertain. The receptor was derived from a girl aged 5 to 17 with multiple sclerosis. Here the CDR3 reads CASSLDVAREVRAPNTEAFF. DNA of the CDR3: TGCGCCAGCAGCTTGGATGTGGCACGAGAAGTTCGGGCCCCGAACACTGAAGCTTTCTTT.